Given below is one T cell receptor beta chain in context. Only one count was recorded for this clone. No cognate antigen has been identified for it. No clone much larger than this one lies a single base away; base qualities are absent. For CDR1 and CDR2, the germline V gene (reference sequence) lists SGHAT and FQDESV. Cut back by 0 bases and 2 bases, the V and J ends lie 8 bases apart. Including the terminal cysteine and phenylalanine, the CDR3 comprises 14 residues. Only the CDR3 DNA is retained, 42 bases long and in frame from the first base. This entry is derived from a study of T cell responses to AZD1222 COVID-19 vaccine (dated by TCRdb to the early 2020s). Describing the broader study: A total of roughly 240 trial participants underwent TCR sequencing, of whom nearly 210 received two doses of AZD1222 and around 25 received two doses of the MenACWY control vaccine. Enrollment into the trials was organized by age into subgroups of 18-55, 56-69 and 70-plus years, and those subgroups contained about 150, 27 and 61 TCR-sequenced participants, respectively.

The paper's findings and limits, for the study overall: After two AZD1222 doses, spike-specific TCR breadth and depth were significantly higher than at day 0 and than in MenACWY recipients. Because no day 14 peak-response samples were available, the repertoires could be characterized only after the peak T cell response. Participants were mostly white British and included more females than males, and it was suggested by the authors that clonal diversity may have been underestimated. Conclusions about previously exposed vaccinees were limited because only 6 or 7 AZD1222 recipients were SARS-CoV-2 seropositive at baseline. In the small 56-69-year group, the increase in depth fell short of significance, most likely because of low power. The whole spike protein was spanned by vaccine-associated CD4 TCRs, and dominant responses were seen in regions 160-218 and 743-854. Epitopes outside the regions mutated in the B.1.351 and B.1.1.7 variants were reportedly recognized by nearly half of the unique spike-specific TCRs.

The time point label corresponds to: about 28 days (+/-7) after the second vaccine dose. AZD1222 recipients given second doses at about 4 weeks or at about 12 weeks were pooled, since spike-specific TCR depth and breadth were not found to differ between the two schedules. Vaccinee samples came from UK trials COV001 and COV002, including a single-blind randomized controlled phase 2/3 trial of AZD1222 (ChAdOx1 nCoV-19) in healthy adults. For TCRbeta chain sequencing, PBMC samples from trial participants were taken at day 0 and at day 28 after the second dose. The CDR3 regions of human TCRbeta chains were subjected to immunosequencing. The original methods were these. Repertoire TCRs were checked for matches against a reference library of SARS-CoV-2-specific TCRs that had been generated using the MIRA antigen-specificity platform. Breadth was defined as the fraction of unique TCRs that were SARS-CoV-2-associated, and depth was defined as the fraction of total T cells that were SARS-CoV-2-associated. Using the MIRA data, each spike-specific TCR was assigned both to the spike region to which the TCR was reactive and to a CD4 or CD8 class. Log10-transformed breadth and depth values were compared by one-way ANOVA with Sidak's multiple comparisons tests. TCRdb holds this immuneACCESS table with in-frame rearrangements only. Some clones are missing; in checked studies, unresolved V genes explain under half, and the rest has no known cause. The V and J calls and clone size come from that table; D and trimming were worked out from the DNA. For this sample there are approximately 89,000 clones; 75% to 95% appear just once. The ten largest clones represent roughly 10% of the sample.

The source of this sequence is an adult who received the AZD1222 COVID-19 vaccine. The material was peripheral blood, obtained 28 days after the second AZD1222 dose. The rearrangement joined TRBV11-1 to TRBJ2-7, and TRBD2 may be the D gene, going by 5 matching bases. This receptor carries the CDR3 CASSLARVTYEQYF. The sequenced DNA is TGTGCCAGCAGCTTAGCGAGGGTCACCTACGAGCAGTACTTC.